This TCR beta chain was sequenced for a study of blood T cell repertoires in COVID-19. At the level of the study: From the United States, Italy and Spain came samples of acute and convalescent COVID-19. From T cells, B-cell-depleted T cells, or PBMCs came the material, which was cDNA or gDNA.

Under the authors' procedure: The authors estimated nucleated cell counts from reference gene primer amplification. Sequencing used immunoSEQ multiplex PCR; TCRdb keeps in-frame clones, though not all of them. The D gene and trimming were derived from the DNA, and the V and J assignments and clone size from that table. Here the sample spans around 20,000 clones, approximately 90% being singletons. The CDR3 has 14 residues. Trimming took 5 bases from V and 5 from J; bases not matched to a gene: 5. Germline CDR1 SGHRS, CDR2 YFSETQ. Specimen: peripheral blood. J is TRBJ1-4 and V is TRBV5-1; 8 bases align to TRBD1. This receptor was obtained from a human donor in a cohort sampled during active COVID-19. The donor label of this sample is uncertain. The CDR3 is CASSRQGRNEKLFF. CDR3 DNA sequence: TGCGCCAGCAGTAGACAGGGGCGGAATGAAAAACTGTTTTTT.